These T cell receptor beta chains were read from a single sample in a study of T cell responses to AZD1222 COVID-19 vaccine. Measured with immunoSEQ multiplex PCR; TCRdb has only the in-frame clones, and not every one. This table holds approximately 140,000 clones, about 91% found once. The sample in question was peripheral blood, obtained 28 days after the second AZD1222 dose. These receptors were obtained from an adult who received the AZD1222 COVID-19 vaccine. Both conserved end residues are part of each CDR3. D genes are given only for firm matches. The size entry is marked missing in some rows and otherwise reads once, few, many or a size class.

D gene: TRBD1
V gene: TRBV7-2
clone size: .
J gene: TRBJ2-1
CDR3 protein: CASSWDSSYNEQFF
CDR3 DNA: TGTGCCAGCAGCTGGGACAGTTCATACAATGAGCAGTTCTTC

D gene: .
V gene: TRBV27
clone size: .
J gene: TRBJ2-2
CDR3 protein: CASRPLREAGELFF
CDR3 DNA: TGTGCCAGCAGACCCCTTAGGGAGGCCGGGGAGCTGTTTTTT

D gene: .
V gene: TRBV27
clone size: few
J gene: TRBJ2-3
CDR3 protein: CASSPTRGTDTQYF
CDR3 DNA: TGTGCCAGCAGTCCGACGCGAGGCACAGATACGCAGTATTTT

D gene: .
V gene: TRBV15
clone size: .
J gene: TRBJ2-1
CDR3 protein: CATSRDREATEQFF
CDR3 DNA: TGTGCCACCAGCAGAGATCGAGAGGCGACTGAGCAGTTCTTC

D gene: .
V gene: TRBV27
clone size: .
J gene: TRBJ1-1
CDR3 protein: CASSLGAKAEAFF
CDR3 DNA: TGTGCCAGCAGTTTAGGGGCGAAAGCCGAAGCTTTCTTT

D gene: .
V gene: TRBV7-6
clone size: once
J gene: TRBJ2-1
CDR3 protein: CASSPGVISRHEQFF
CDR3 DNA: TGTGCCAGCAGCCCAGGGGTCATAAGCCGGCATGAGCAGTTCTTC

D gene: .
V gene: TRBV10-3
clone size: .
J gene: TRBJ2-2
CDR3 protein: CAISELGNTGELFF
CDR3 DNA: TGTGCCATCAGTGAACTGGGGAACACCGGGGAGCTGTTTTTT

D gene: .
V gene: TRBV19
clone size: .
J gene: TRBJ1-1
CDR3 protein: CASSIALGQYEAFF
CDR3 DNA: TGTGCCAGTAGTATAGCCCTCGGGCAGTATGAAGCTTTCTTT

D gene: .
V gene: TRBV6-5
clone size: .
J gene: TRBJ1-3
CDR3 protein: CASSYEAGNTIYF
CDR3 DNA: TGTGCCAGCAGTTACGAGGCTGGAAACACCATATATTTT

D gene: TRBD1
V gene: TRBV7-9
clone size: .
J gene: TRBJ1-2
CDR3 protein: CASSSLRDRENGYTF
CDR3 DNA: TGTGCCAGCAGCTCGCTCCGGGACAGGGAAAATGGCTACACCTTC

D gene: .
V gene: TRBV7-9
clone size: .
J gene: TRBJ1-2
CDR3 protein: CASSLGPPSLYGYTF
CDR3 DNA: TGTGCCAGCAGCTTAGGCCCCCCTTCCCTCTATGGCTACACCTTC

D gene: .
V gene: TRBV4-2
clone size: once
J gene: TRBJ1-4
CDR3 protein: CASSQELNEKLFF
CDR3 DNA: TGTGCCAGCAGCCAAGAACTTAATGAAAAACTGTTTTTT

D gene: .
V gene: TRBV7-2
clone size: .
J gene: TRBJ1-1
CDR3 protein: CASRSNGVGTEAFF
CDR3 DNA: TGTGCCAGCAGGTCAAATGGGGTAGGGACTGAAGCTTTCTTT

D gene: .
V gene: TRBV7-9
clone size: .
J gene: TRBJ1-1
CDR3 protein: CATLAPKGTEAFF
CDR3 DNA: TGTGCCACCCTCGCCCCAAAGGGGACTGAAGCTTTCTTT

D gene: TRBD2
V gene: TRBV27
clone size: once
J gene: TRBJ2-2
CDR3 protein: CASSPPGLALSGELFF
CDR3 DNA: TGTGCCAGCAGTCCCCCGGGACTAGCATTATCCGGGGAGCTGTTTTTT

D gene: .
V gene: TRBV24-1
clone size: .
J gene: TRBJ2-7
CDR3 protein: CAPNSTAYEQYF
CDR3 DNA: TGTGCCCCAAACTCGACCGCTTACGAGCAGTACTTC

D gene: .
V gene: TRBV28
clone size: .
J gene: TRBJ2-7
CDR3 protein: CASRSSWGEQYF
CDR3 DNA: TGTGCCAGCAGATCTTCATGGGGCGAGCAGTACTTC

D gene: .
V gene: TRBV4-3
clone size: .
J gene: TRBJ2-2
CDR3 protein: CASSQEEVPGELFF
CDR3 DNA: TGCGCCAGCAGCCAAGAGGAAGTCCCCGGGGAGCTGTTTTTT

D gene: .
V gene: TRBV6-5
clone size: .
J gene: TRBJ2-5
CDR3 protein: CASSPVDYQETQYF
CDR3 DNA: TGTGCCAGCAGTCCGGTCGACTATCAAGAGACCCAGTACTTC

D gene: .
V gene: TRBV15
clone size: .
J gene: TRBJ1-5
CDR3 protein: CATSRYGEAQHF
CDR3 DNA: TGTGCCACCAGCAGATACGGTGAGGCCCAGCATTTT

D gene: .
V gene: TRBV6-5
clone size: .
J gene: TRBJ2-3
CDR3 protein: CASRLLPRGDTQYF
CDR3 DNA: TGTGCCAGCAGACTGCTGCCCAGGGGAGATACGCAGTATTTT

D gene: .
V gene: TRBV7-7
clone size: .
J gene: TRBJ2-2
CDR3 protein: CASSLLGDSTGELFF
CDR3 DNA: TGTGCTAGCAGTCTACTGGGGGACTCCACCGGGGAGCTGTTTTTT

D gene: TRBD1
V gene: TRBV19
clone size: .
J gene: TRBJ2-1
CDR3 protein: CASSAPGQVVGEQFF
CDR3 DNA: TGTGCCAGTAGTGCTCCCGGACAGGTCGTAGGTGAGCAGTTCTTC

D gene: TRBD2
V gene: TRBV4-1
clone size: .
J gene: TRBJ2-5
CDR3 protein: CASSHPSQASGLQETQYF
CDR3 DNA: TGCGCCAGCAGCCACCCCTCGCAAGCTAGCGGGTTACAAGAGACCCAGTACTTC

D gene: .
V gene: TRBV15
clone size: .
J gene: TRBJ2-6
CDR3 protein: CATSRGANLIAGANVLTF
CDR3 DNA: TGTGCCACCAGCAGAGGAGCCAATCTAATTGCTGGGGCCAACGTCCTGACTTTC

D gene: .
V gene: TRBV5-8
clone size: .
J gene: TRBJ1-1
CDR3 protein: CATRGALRNTEAFF
CDR3 DNA: TGTGCCACCCGGGGAGCCCTTAGGAACACTGAAGCTTTCTTT

D gene: TRBD1
V gene: TRBV7-2
clone size: .
J gene: TRBJ1-5
CDR3 protein: CASHRQGARKPQHF
CDR3 DNA: TGTGCCAGCCACCGACAGGGGGCACGCAAGCCCCAGCATTTT

D gene: .
V gene: TRBV19
clone size: once
J gene: TRBJ1-3
CDR3 protein: CASSRQGNTIYF
CDR3 DNA: TGTGCCAGTAGCCGACAAGGAAACACCATATATTTT

D gene: TRBD1
V gene: TRBV15
clone size: .
J gene: TRBJ2-1
CDR3 protein: CATRGTDTYNEQFF
CDR3 DNA: TGTGCCACCAGGGGGACAGACACCTACAATGAGCAGTTCTTC

D gene: TRBD1
V gene: TRBV24-1
clone size: once
J gene: TRBJ1-1
CDR3 protein: CATSASGTGYEAFF
CDR3 DNA: TGTGCCACCAGTGCCTCCGGGACAGGGTATGAAGCTTTCTTT

D gene: TRBD2
V gene: TRBV7-8
clone size: .
J gene: TRBJ2-7
CDR3 protein: CASSPLSGRAWYEQYF
CDR3 DNA: TGTGCCAGCAGCCCCCTTAGCGGGAGGGCCTGGTACGAGCAGTACTTC

D gene: .
V gene: TRBV7-3
clone size: .
J gene: TRBJ2-2
CDR3 protein: CASSFFQGNGELFF
CDR3 DNA: TGTGCCAGCAGCTTCTTTCAGGGAAATGGGGAGCTGTTTTTT

D gene: .
V gene: TRBV19
clone size: .
J gene: TRBJ2-1
CDR3 protein: CASSFTDYNEQFF
CDR3 DNA: TGTGCCAGTAGTTTCACCGATTACAATGAGCAGTTCTTC

D gene: TRBD2
V gene: TRBV2
clone size: .
J gene: TRBJ2-1
CDR3 protein: CASAGVGYNEQFF
CDR3 DNA: TGTGCCAGCGCGGGAGTGGGTTACAATGAGCAGTTCTTC

D gene: .
V gene: TRBV11-2
clone size: .
J gene: TRBJ2-7
CDR3 protein: CASRPRGGPRYEQYF
CDR3 DNA: TGTGCTTCCCGGCCCAGGGGGGGGCCTAGGTACGAGCAGTACTTC

D gene: TRBD1
V gene: TRBV7-2
clone size: .
J gene: TRBJ2-2
CDR3 protein: CASSPGQGRAGELFF
CDR3 DNA: TGTGCCAGCAGCCCGGGACAGGGGAGGGCCGGGGAGCTGTTTTTT

D gene: .
V gene: TRBV5-5
clone size: .
J gene: TRBJ2-3
CDR3 protein: CASNPTGTISTDTQYF
CDR3 DNA: TGTGCCAGCAACCCGACCGGGACAATAAGCACAGATACGCAGTATTTT

D gene: .
V gene: TRBV7-2
clone size: once
J gene: TRBJ1-4
CDR3 protein: CASSLGDGKLFF
CDR3 DNA: TGTGCCAGCAGCCTTGGGGATGGAAAACTGTTTTTT

D gene: .
V gene: TRBV11-2
clone size: .
J gene: TRBJ2-1
CDR3 protein: CASSLTQGSYNEQFF
CDR3 DNA: TGTGCCAGCAGCTTAACGCAGGGATCCTACAATGAGCAGTTCTTC

D gene: .
V gene: TRBV18
clone size: .
J gene: TRBJ1-1
CDR3 protein: CASSPSPGADEAFF
CDR3 DNA: TGTGCCAGCTCACCATCTCCAGGGGCGGATGAAGCTTTCTTT

D gene: TRBD2
V gene: TRBV7-8
clone size: once
J gene: TRBJ2-1
CDR3 protein: CASSYTGTSGRKFF
CDR3 DNA: TGTGCCAGCAGCTACACCGGGACTAGCGGGAGGAAGTTCTTC

D gene: TRBD1
V gene: TRBV27
clone size: .
J gene: TRBJ1-2
CDR3 protein: CASRLGTGRYTF
CDR3 DNA: TGTGCCAGCAGACTGGGGACAGGGCGTTACACCTTC

D gene: TRBD1
V gene: TRBV7-9
clone size: .
J gene: TRBJ1-2
CDR3 protein: CASSSGQKNYGYTF
CDR3 DNA: TGTGCCAGCAGCTCGGGACAGAAAAACTATGGCTACACCTTC

D gene: .
V gene: TRBV9
clone size: .
J gene: TRBJ1-6
CDR3 protein: CASSGATGNSPLHF
CDR3 DNA: TGTGCCAGCAGCGGGGCAACAGGGAATTCACCCCTCCACTTT

D gene: .
V gene: TRBV6-8
clone size: few
J gene: TRBJ1-1
CDR3 protein: CASSYSNRRVEAEAFF
CDR3 DNA: TGTGCCAGCAGTTACTCGAATCGAAGGGTGGAGGCTGAAGCTTTCTTT

D gene: TRBD1
V gene: TRBV7-9
clone size: .
J gene: TRBJ1-3
CDR3 protein: CASSPKDRAGNTIYF
CDR3 DNA: TGTGCCAGCAGCCCGAAGGACAGGGCTGGAAACACCATATATTTT

D gene: TRBD2
V gene: TRBV5-1
clone size: .
J gene: TRBJ2-5
CDR3 protein: CASSLAAGAFQETQYF
CDR3 DNA: TGCGCCAGCAGCTTGGCCGCGGGAGCGTTCCAAGAGACCCAGTACTTC

D gene: .
V gene: TRBV4-3
clone size: .
J gene: TRBJ1-5
CDR3 protein: CASSQEAGNSNQPQHF
CDR3 DNA: TGCGCCAGCAGCCAAGAAGCAGGTAATAGCAATCAGCCCCAGCATTTT

D gene: .
V gene: TRBV19
clone size: .
J gene: TRBJ1-5
CDR3 protein: CASSQGNQQVYQPQHF
CDR3 DNA: TGTGCCAGTAGTCAAGGGAATCAACAAGTTTATCAGCCCCAGCATTTT

D gene: .
V gene: TRBV7-2
clone size: once
J gene: TRBJ2-1
CDR3 protein: CASSRDSSNNEQFF
CDR3 DNA: TGTGCCAGCAGTCGGGACTCTTCAAACAATGAGCAGTTCTTC

D gene: .
V gene: TRBV7-9
clone size: .
J gene: TRBJ2-2
CDR3 protein: CASSLAQGTGELFF
CDR3 DNA: TGTGCCAGCAGCTTAGCGCAAGGCACCGGGGAGCTGTTTTTT

D gene: .
V gene: TRBV7-9
clone size: once
J gene: TRBJ1-1
CDR3 protein: CASSYQGRGTEAFF
CDR3 DNA: TGTGCCAGCAGTTACCAGGGACGGGGCACTGAAGCTTTCTTT

D gene: .
V gene: TRBV7-2
clone size: once
J gene: TRBJ1-6
CDR3 protein: CASSLGSSYNSPLHF
CDR3 DNA: TGTGCCAGCAGCTTGGGGAGCTCCTATAATTCACCCCTCCACTTT

D gene: .
V gene: TRBV5-1
clone size: .
J gene: TRBJ2-2
CDR3 protein: CASSYGLLNTGELFF
CDR3 DNA: TGCGCCAGCAGCTACGGACTGCTGAACACCGGGGAGCTGTTTTTT

D gene: .
V gene: TRBV7-2
clone size: once
J gene: TRBJ1-1
CDR3 protein: CASSRQENTEAFF
CDR3 DNA: TGTGCCAGCAGCCGACAAGAGAACACTGAAGCTTTCTTT

D gene: .
V gene: TRBV6-1
clone size: .
J gene: TRBJ1-1
CDR3 protein: CASSEVRLTEAFF
CDR3 DNA: TGTGCCAGCAGTGAAGTAAGGCTGACTGAAGCTTTCTTT

D gene: .
V gene: TRBV6-2/TRBV6-3
clone size: .
J gene: TRBJ2-1
CDR3 protein: CASSSDGGGSYNEQFF
CDR3 DNA: TGTGCCAGCAGTTCCGACGGTGGTGGATCCTACAATGAGCAGTTCTTC

D gene: .
V gene: TRBV19
clone size: .
J gene: TRBJ1-5
CDR3 protein: CASSTREGVSSNQPQHF
CDR3 DNA: TGTGCCAGTAGTACCCGGGAGGGGGTAAGCAGCAATCAGCCCCAGCATTTT

D gene: TRBD2
V gene: TRBV11-3
clone size: .
J gene: TRBJ2-7
CDR3 protein: CASSPNHGGRGEQYF
CDR3 DNA: TGTGCCAGCAGTCCCAACCATGGCGGGAGAGGCGAGCAGTACTTC